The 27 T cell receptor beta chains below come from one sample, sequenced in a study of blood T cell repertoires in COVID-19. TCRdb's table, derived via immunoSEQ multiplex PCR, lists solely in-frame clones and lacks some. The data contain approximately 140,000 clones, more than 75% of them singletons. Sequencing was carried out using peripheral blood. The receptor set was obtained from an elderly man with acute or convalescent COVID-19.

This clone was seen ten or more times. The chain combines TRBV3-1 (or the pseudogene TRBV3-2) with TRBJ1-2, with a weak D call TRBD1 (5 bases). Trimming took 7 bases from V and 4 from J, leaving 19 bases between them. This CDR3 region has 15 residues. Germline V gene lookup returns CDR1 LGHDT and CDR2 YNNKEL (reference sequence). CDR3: CASNNAGTGGYGYTF. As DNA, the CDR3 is TGTGCCAGCAATAACGCCGGGACGGGAGGCTATGGCTACACCTTC.

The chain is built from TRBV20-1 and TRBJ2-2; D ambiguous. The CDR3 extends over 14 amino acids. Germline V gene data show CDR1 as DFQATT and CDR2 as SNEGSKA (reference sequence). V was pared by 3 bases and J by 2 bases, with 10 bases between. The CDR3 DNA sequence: TGCAGTGCTAGTCCAGACTTCAACACCGGGGAGCTGTTTTTT. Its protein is CSASPDFNTGELFF.

CDR3 in DNA: TGTGCCAGCAGCTTAAGAGGGTCCGCAGATACGCAGTATTTT. It specifies CASSLRGSADTQYF. The rearrangement joins TRBV7-3 to TRBJ2-3; perhaps TRBD2 as D (5 bases). The CDR3 is made up of 14 amino acids. V was pared by 1 base and J by 4 bases, with 9 bases between. Germline CDR1 SGHTA, CDR2 FQGTGA.

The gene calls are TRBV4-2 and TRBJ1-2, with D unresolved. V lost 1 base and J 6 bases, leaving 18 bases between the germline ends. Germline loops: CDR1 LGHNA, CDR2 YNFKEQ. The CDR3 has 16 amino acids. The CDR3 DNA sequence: TGTGCCAGCAGCCAAGGCCAAACAGCCGGCATGGATGGCTACACCTTC. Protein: CASSQGQTAGMDGYTF.

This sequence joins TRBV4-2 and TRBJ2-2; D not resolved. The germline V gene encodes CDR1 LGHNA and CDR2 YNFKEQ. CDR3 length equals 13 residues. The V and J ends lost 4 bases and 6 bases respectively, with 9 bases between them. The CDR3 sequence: CASSPEASGELFF. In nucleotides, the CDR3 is TGTGCCAGCAGCCCAGAGGCTTCCGGGGAGCTGTTTTTT.

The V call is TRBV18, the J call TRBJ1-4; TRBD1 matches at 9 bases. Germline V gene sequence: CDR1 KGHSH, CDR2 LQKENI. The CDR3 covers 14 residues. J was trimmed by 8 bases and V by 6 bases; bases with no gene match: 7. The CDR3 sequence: CASSHRGQAEKLFF. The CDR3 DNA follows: TGTGCCAGCTCCCACAGGGGGCAAGCGGAAAAACTGTTTTTT.

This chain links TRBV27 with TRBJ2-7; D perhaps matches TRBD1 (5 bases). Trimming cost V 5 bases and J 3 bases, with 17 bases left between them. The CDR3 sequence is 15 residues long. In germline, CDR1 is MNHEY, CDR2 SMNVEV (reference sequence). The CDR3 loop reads CASSIRAGPFYEQYF. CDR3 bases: TGTGCCAGCAGTATAAGGGCAGGGCCTTTCTACGAGCAGTACTTC.

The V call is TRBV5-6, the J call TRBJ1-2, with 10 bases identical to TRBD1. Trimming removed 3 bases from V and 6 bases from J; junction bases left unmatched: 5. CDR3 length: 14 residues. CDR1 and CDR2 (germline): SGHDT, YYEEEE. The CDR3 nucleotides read TGTGCCAGCAGCTGGGGACAGGGGAGGCATGGCTACACCTTC. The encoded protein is CASSWGQGRHGYTF.

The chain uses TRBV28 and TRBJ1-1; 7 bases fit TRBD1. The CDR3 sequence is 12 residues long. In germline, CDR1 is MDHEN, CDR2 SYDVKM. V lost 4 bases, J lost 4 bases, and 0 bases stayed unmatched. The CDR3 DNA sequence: TGTGCCAGCAGTTGGGACAGCACTGAAGCTTTCTTT. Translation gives CASSWDSTEAFF.

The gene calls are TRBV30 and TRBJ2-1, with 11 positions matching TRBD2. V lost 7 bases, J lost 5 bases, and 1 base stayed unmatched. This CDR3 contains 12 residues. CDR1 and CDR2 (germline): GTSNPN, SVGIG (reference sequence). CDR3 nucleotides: TGTGCCTCTAGCGGGGGGAACAATGAGCAGTTCTTC. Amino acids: CASSGGNNEQFF.

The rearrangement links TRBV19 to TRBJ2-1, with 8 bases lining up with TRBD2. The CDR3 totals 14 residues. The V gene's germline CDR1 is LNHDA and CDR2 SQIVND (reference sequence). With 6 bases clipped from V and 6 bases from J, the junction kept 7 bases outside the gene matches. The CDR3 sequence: CASRLQRGFNEQFF. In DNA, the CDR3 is TGTGCCAGTAGGCTTCAGCGGGGGTTCAATGAGCAGTTCTTC.

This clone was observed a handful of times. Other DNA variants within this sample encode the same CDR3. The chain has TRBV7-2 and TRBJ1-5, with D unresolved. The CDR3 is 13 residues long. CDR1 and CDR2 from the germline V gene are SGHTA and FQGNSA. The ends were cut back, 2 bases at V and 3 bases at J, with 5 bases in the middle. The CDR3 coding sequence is TGTGCCAGCAGCTTAACAGTCAATCAGCCCCAGCATTTT. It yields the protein CASSLTVNQPQHF.

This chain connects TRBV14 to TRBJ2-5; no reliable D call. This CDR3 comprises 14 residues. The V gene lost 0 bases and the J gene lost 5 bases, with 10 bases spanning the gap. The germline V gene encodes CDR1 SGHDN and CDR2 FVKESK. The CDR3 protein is CASSQDRSRETQYF. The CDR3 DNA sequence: TGTGCCAGCAGCCAAGATCGGTCGAGGGAGACCCAGTACTTC.

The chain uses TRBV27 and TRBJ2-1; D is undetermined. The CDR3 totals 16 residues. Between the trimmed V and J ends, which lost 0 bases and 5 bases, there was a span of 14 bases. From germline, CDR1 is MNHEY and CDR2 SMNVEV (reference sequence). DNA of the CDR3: TGTGCCAGCAGTTTATCGGGCTCAAACTTGAACAATGAGCAGTTCTTC. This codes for CASSLSGSNLNNEQFF.

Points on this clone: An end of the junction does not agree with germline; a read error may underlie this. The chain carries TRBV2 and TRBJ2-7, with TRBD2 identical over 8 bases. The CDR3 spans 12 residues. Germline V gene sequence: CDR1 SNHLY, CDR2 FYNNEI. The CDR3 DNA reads TGTGCCAGCAGCGGGGGGGGCTCACTTCGCGGCTTC. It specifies CASSGGGSLRGF.

Written as DNA, the CDR3 is TGTGCCTGGAGCGTGGGACAGGGGATCACTGAAGCTTTCTTT. Translated, it gives CAWSVGQGITEAFF. This chain uses TRBV30 with TRBJ1-1; 10 positions match TRBD1. Trimming at V came to 3 bases and at J to 4 bases, leaving 5 bases not matched to a gene. This CDR3 spans 14 amino acids. Germline values: CDR1 GTSNPN, CDR2 SVGIG (reference sequence).

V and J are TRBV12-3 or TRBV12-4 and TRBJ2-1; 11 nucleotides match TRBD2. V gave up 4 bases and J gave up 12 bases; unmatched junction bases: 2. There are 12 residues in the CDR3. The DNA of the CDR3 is TGTGCCAGCAGTTCCACTAGCGGGGGGCAGTTCTTC. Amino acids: CASSSTSGGQFF.

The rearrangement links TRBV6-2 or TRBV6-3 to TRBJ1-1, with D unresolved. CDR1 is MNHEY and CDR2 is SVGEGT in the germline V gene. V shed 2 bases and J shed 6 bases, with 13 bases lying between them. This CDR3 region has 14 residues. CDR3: CASSYLGRSAEAFF. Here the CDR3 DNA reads TGTGCCAGCAGTTACCTCGGTCGGTCGGCTGAAGCTTTCTTT.

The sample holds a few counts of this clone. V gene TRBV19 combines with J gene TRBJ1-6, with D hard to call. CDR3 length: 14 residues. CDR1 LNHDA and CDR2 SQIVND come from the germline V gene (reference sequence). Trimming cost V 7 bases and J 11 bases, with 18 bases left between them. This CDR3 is CASTSRGLWAPLHF. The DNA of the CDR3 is TGTGCCAGTACCTCCCGAGGTCTTTGGGCACCCCTCCACTTT.

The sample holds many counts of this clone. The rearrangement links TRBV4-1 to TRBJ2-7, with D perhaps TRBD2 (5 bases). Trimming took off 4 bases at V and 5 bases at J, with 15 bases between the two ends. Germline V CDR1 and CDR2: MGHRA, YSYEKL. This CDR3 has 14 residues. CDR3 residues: CASSRTPGINEQYF. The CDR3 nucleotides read TGCGCCAGCAGCCGAACGCCGGGAATCAACGAGCAGTACTTC.

CDR3 region: CASSQEGGAVAIQYF. CDR3 bases: TGCGCCAGCAGCCAAGAAGGAGGGGCCGTAGCGATTCAGTACTTC. The chain links TRBV4-3 to TRBJ2-4, with D possibly TRBD2 on 6 matching bases. In germline, CDR1 is LGHNA, CDR2 YSLEER. Between the trimmed V and J ends, which lost 0 bases and 10 bases, there was a span of 16 bases. The CDR3 sequence is 15 residues long.

The CDR3 bases are TGTGCCAGCAGCCCATCTAGCGGGTCCTACAATGAGCAGTTCTTC. It translates to CASSPSSGSYNEQFF. The chain recombines TRBV7-2 with TRBJ2-1; 8 nucleotides align to TRBD2. CDR1 SGHTA and CDR2 FQGNSA come from the germline V gene. This CDR3 has 15 residues. J lost 1 base, V lost 5 bases, and 4 bases had no gene match.

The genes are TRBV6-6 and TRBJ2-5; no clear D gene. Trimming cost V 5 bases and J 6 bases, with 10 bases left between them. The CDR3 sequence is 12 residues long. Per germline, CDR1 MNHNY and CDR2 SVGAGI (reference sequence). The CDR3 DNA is TGTGCCAGCAGTCTCCATCTAAAGACCCAGTACTTC. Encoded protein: CASSLHLKTQYF.

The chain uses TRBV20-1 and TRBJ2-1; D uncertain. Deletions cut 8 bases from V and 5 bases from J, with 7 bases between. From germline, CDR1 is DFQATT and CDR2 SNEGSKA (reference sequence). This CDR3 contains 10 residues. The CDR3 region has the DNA TGCAGTCCCCGGGACAATGAGCAGTTCTTC. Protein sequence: CSPRDNEQFF.

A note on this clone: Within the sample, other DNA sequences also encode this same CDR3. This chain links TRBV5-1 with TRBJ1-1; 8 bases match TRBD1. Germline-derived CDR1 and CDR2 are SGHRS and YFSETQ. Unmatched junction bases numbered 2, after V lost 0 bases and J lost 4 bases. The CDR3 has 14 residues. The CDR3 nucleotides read TGCGCCAGCAGCTTGGGAACAGGGGGCACTGAAGCTTTCTTT. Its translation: CASSLGTGGTEAFF. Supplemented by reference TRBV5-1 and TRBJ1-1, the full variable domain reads KAGVTQTPRYLIKTRGQQVTLSCSPISGHRSVSWYQQTPGQGLQFLFEYFSETQRNKGNFPGRFSGRQFSNSRSEMNVSTLELGDSALYLCASSLGTGGTEAFFGQGTRLTVV.

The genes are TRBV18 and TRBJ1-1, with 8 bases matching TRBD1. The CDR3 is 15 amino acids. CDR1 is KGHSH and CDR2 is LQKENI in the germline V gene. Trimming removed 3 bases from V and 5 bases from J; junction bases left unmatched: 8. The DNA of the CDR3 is TGTGCCAGCTCACCCGGACAGGGTGAAGGGACTGAAGCTTTCTTT. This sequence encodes CASSPGQGEGTEAFF.

The CDR3 DNA is TGTGCCAGCAGCTTAGCTGACAGCGGGCCTGAAGCTTTCTTT. This translates into CASSLADSGPEAFF. The chain joins TRBV11-1 to TRBJ1-1, with D perhaps TRBD1 (5 bases). This CDR3 region has 14 residues. Looked up from germline, CDR1 is SGHAT and CDR2 is FQDESV (reference sequence). V lost 0 bases and J lost 6, with 11 bases in between.